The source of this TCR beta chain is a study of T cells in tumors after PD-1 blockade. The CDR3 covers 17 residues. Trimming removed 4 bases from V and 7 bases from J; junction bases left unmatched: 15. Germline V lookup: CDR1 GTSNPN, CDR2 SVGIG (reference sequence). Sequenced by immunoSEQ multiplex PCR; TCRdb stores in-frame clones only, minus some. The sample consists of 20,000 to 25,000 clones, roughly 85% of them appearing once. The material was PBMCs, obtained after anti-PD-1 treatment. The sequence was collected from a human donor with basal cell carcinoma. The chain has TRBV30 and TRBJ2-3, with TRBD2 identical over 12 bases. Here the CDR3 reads CAWKLLAGGYSGHTQYF. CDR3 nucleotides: TGTGCCTGGAAATTACTAGCGGGGGGCTACTCCGGTCATACGCAGTATTTT.